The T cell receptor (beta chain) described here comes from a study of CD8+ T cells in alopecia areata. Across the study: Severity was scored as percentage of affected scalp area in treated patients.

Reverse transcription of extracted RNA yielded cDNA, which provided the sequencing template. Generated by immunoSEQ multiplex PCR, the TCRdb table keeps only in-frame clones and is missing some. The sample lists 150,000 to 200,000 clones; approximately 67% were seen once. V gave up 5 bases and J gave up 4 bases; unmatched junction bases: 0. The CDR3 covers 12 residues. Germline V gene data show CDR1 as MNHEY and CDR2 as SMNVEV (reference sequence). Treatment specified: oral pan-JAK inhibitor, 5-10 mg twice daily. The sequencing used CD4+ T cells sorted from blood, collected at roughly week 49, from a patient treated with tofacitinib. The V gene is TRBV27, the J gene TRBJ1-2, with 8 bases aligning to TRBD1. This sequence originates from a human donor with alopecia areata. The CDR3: CASSGTGYGYTF. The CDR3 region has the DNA TGTGCCAGCAGTGGGACAGGCTATGGCTACACCTTC.